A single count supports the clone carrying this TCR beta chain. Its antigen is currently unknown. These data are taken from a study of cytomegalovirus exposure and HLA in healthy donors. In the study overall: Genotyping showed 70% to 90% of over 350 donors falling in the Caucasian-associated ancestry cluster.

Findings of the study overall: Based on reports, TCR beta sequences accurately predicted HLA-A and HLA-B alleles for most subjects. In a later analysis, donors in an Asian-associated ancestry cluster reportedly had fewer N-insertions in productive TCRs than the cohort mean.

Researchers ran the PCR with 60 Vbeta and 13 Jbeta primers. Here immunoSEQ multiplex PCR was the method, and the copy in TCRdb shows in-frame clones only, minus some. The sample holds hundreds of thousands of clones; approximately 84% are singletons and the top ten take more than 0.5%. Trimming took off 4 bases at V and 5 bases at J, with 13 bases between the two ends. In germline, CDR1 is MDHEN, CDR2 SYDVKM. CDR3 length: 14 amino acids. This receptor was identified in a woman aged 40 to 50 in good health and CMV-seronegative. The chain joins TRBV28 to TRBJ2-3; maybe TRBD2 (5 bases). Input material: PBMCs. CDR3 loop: CASSSWESVDTQYF. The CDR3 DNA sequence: TGTGCCAGCAGTTCCTGGGAGAGTGTAGATACGCAGTATTTT. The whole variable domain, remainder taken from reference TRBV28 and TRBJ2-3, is DVKVTQSSRYLVKRTGEKVFLECVQDMDHENMFWYRQDPGLGLRLIYFSYDVKMKEKGDIPEGYSVSREKKERFSLILESASTNQTSMYLCASSSWESVDTQYFGPGTRLTVL.